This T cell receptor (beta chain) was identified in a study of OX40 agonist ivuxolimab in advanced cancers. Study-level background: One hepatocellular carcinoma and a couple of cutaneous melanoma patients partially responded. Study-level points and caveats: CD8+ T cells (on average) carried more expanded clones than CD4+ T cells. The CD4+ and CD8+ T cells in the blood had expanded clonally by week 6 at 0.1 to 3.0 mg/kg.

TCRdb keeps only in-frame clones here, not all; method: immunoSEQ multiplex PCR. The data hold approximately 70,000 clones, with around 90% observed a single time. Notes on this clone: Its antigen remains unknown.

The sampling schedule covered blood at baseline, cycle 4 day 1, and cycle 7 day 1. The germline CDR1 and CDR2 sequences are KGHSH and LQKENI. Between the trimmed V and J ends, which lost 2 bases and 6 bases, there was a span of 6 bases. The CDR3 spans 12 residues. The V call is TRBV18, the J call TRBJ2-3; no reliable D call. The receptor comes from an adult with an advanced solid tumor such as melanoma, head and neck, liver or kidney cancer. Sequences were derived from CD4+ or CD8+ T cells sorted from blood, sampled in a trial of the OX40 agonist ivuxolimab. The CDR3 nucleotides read TGTGCCAGCTCACCATTAGAGGATACGCAGTATTTT. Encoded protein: CASSPLEDTQYF.